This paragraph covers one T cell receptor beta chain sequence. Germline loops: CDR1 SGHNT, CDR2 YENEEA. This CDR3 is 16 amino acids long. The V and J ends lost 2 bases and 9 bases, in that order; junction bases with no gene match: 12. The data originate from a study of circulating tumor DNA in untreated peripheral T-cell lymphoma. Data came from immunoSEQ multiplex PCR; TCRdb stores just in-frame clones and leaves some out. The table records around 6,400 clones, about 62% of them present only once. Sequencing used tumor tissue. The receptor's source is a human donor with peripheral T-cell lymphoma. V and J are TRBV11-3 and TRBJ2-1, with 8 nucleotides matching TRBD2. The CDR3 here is CASSLLVSGTFGEQFF. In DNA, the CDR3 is TGTGCCAGCAGCTTATTGGTTAGCGGGACTTTTGGTGAGCAGTTCTTC.